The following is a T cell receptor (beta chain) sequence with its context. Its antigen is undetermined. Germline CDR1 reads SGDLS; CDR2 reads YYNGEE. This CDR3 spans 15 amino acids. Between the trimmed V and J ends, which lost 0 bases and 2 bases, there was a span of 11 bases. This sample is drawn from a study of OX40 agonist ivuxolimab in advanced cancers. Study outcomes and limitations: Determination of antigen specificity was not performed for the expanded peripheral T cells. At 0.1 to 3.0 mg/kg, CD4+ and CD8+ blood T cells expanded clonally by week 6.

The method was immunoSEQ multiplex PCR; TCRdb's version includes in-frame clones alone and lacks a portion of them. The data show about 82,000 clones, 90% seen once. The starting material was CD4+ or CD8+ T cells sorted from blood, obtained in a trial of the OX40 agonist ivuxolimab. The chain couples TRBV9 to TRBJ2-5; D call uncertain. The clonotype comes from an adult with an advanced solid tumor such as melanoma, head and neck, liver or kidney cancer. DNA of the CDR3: TGTGCCAGCAGCGTAGCTGCTGGCCTGCAAGAGACCCAGTACTTC. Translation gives CASSVAAGLQETQYF.